These T cell receptor beta chains were read from a single sample in a study of cytomegalovirus exposure and HLA in healthy donors. Assay used: immunoSEQ multiplex PCR; TCRdb lists only in-frame clones, some missing. The table lists 250,000 to 400,000 clones, approximately 91% of them singletons, with 0.9% to 1% in the top ten. The specimen was PBMCs. The receptor source for this set is a man in his thirties or forties in good health and CMV-seronegative. Each CDR3 is given without its conserved first and last residue.

J gene | V gene | CDR3 length | CDR3 protein
TRBJ1-2 | TRBV7-6 | 14 | ASSLIGSRTNYGYT
TRBJ1-1 | TRBV5-4 | 11 | ASSATGGTEAF
TRBJ1-2 | TRBV21-1 | 13 | ASSKVEDRAGGYT
TRBJ2-1 | TRBV11-2 | 11 | ASSPGGYNEQF
TRBJ2-3 | TRBV25-1 | 15 | ASHGSLGQVEADTQY
TRBJ1-6 | TRBV7-9 | 11 | ASSLANSSPLH
TRBJ2-3 | TRBV4-1 | 15 | ASSQLVGTGGTDTQY
TRBJ2-3 | TRBV4-1 | 18 | ASSQVGGTGFRSGTDTQY
TRBJ1-2 | TRBV6-6 | 13 | ASSYRDRGVYGYT
TRBJ2-7 | TRBV5-4 | 13 | ASSLSDRASYEQY
TRBJ2-7 | TRBV11-2 | 11 | ASSLAVDYEQY
TRBJ2-6 | TRBV2 | 13 | ASRREAAGANVLT